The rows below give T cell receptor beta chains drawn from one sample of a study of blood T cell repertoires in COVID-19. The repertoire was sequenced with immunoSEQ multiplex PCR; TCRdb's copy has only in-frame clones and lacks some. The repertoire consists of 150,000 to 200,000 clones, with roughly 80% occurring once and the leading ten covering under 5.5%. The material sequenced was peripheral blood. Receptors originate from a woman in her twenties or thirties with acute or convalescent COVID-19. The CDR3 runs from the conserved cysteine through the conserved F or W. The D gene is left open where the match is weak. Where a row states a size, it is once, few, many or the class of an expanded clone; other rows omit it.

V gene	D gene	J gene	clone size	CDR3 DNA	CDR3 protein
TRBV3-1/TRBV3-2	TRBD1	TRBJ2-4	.	TGTGCCAGCAGCCAAAGGGCAGGGGGCGCGTGGGTGAGGAAAGCCAAAAACATTCAGTACTTC	CASSQRAGGAWVRKAKNIQYF
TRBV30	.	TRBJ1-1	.	TGTGCCTGGAGTGTACGAGGGAACACTGAAGCTTTCTTT	CAWSVRGNTEAFF
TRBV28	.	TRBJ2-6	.	TGTGCCAGCAGGGTACAGGGCCCAGCCTCTGGGGCCAACGTCCTGACTTTC	CASRVQGPASGANVLTF
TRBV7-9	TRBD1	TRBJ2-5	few	TGTGCCAGCAGCCCCGACAGGGGGGTTATAGGAGAGACCCAGTACTTC	CASSPDRGVIGETQYF
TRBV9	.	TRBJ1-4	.	TGTGCCAGCAGCGGACAGGCCACAATGAATGAAAAACTGTTTTTT	CASSGQATMNEKLFF
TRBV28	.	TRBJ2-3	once	TGTGCCAGCGGAGCCTCGAACGGGGATACGCAGTATTTT	CASGASNGDTQYF
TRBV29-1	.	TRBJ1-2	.	TGCAGCGTTCCTGGCTACGGCGGCTATGGCTACACCTTC	CSVPGYGGYGYTF
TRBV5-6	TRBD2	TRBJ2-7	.	TGTGCCAGCAGCTATACGACTAGCGTACCCTACGAGCAGTACTTC	CASSYTTSVPYEQYF
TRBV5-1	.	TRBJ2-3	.	TGCGCCAGCAGGTTGCAGGGGAGCACAGATACGCAGTATTTT	CASRLQGSTDTQYF
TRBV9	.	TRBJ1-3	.	TGTGCCAGCAGCTTTGGGCAGGGGAAGGGTGCTGGAAACACCATATATTTT	CASSFGQGKGAGNTIYF
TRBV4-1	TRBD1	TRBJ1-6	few	TGCGCCAGCAGCCTAATACAGGGGCTGAGTAATTCACCCCTCCACTTT	CASSLIQGLSNSPLHF
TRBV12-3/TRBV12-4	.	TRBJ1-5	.	TGTGCCAGCAGTTCCAGAGGGGGTCAGCCCCAGCATTTT	CASSSRGGQPQHF
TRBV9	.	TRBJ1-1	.	TGTGCCAGCGGCAGGGGCGCTGAAGCTTTCTTT	CASGRGAEAFF
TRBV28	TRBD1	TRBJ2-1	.	TGTGCCAGCAGACCGACAGGGGGAGGTGCGTCCGAGCAGTTCTTC	CASRPTGGGASEQFF
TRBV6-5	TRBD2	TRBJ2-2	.	TGTGCCAGCAGTACGACGACTAGCGGGCCCGGGGAGCTGTTTTTT	CASSTTTSGPGELFF
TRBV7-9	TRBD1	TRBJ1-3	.	TGTGCCAGCAGCTCGCTACTCCCGGGACAGCCCTCTGGAAACACCATATATTTT	CASSSLLPGQPSGNTIYF
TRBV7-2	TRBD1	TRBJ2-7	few	TGTGCCAGCAGCTTAGTAGGGGGACAGGGTGCTACCTACGAGCAGTACTTC	CASSLVGGQGATYEQYF